This T cell receptor beta chain was recovered during a study of T cells in Graves' hyperthyroidism and ophthalmopathy. Study-level points and caveats: Appearing also in blood were most of the thyroid clonotypes expanded above 0.001. Separation of ophthalmopathy from stable hyperthyroidism was achieved by a 13 V-J model. The model's output predicted ophthalmopathy at a median of 6.5 months prior to onset.

Diagnosing involved the use of clinical symptoms, serum thyroxine and TRAb, thyroid ultrasound and orbital computed tomography. Trimming cost V 2 bases and J 4 bases; bases outside gene matches: 5. Germline values: CDR1 MNHEY, CDR2 SVGEGT. The CDR3 totals 15 residues. Researchers amplified the TCR beta CDR3 regions from RNA transcripts. First-round RT-PCR of the TCR CDR3 relied on the HTBI primer set. Each CDR3 protein is one row after TCRdb ran MiXCR on the multiplex PCR reads. This sample has over 550,000 distinct CDR3 sequences, with 16% found just once. As for this clonotype: Its antigen remains unidentified.

The specimen sequenced was blood. The TCR sequence derives from a woman aged 18-29 years with Graves' hyperthyroidism. This rearrangement joins TRBV6-2 or TRBV6-3 to TRBJ2-7, with 10 bases that match TRBD2. Here the CDR3 reads CASSYIAGGRYEQYF. In nucleotides, the CDR3 is TGTGCCAGCAGTTACATAGCGGGAGGTCGATACGAGCAGTACTTC.